The entry below describes one T cell receptor beta chain. Its antigen is still unknown. An end of the junction differs from the germline gene, which may be a read error. TCRdb re-called the 5' RACE reads with MiXCR, one entry per CDR3 protein. The profile shows approximately 250,000 distinct CDR3 sequences, 16% of them singletons. This CDR3 comprises 14 residues. Germline V gene sequence: CDR1 SGHTA, CDR2 FQGNSA. The data were obtained in a study of T-cell memory formation after mild COVID-19. Findings and caveats of the study: Some responding clones appeared in pre-infection memory, suggesting cross-reactive memory joined.

The clonotype was recovered from a man younger than 35 who had mild COVID-19 (a few samples of this study predate the infection). Cell type and time point are not known. The V gene is TRBV7-2, the J gene TRBJ1-1, with D possibly being TRBD1 (5 bases). Input material: PBMCs or a T cell subset sorted from them (not recorded which). CDR3 residues: CANSLAQGRAEAFF. Here the CDR3 DNA reads TGTGCCAACAGCTTAGCGCAGGGACGAGCAGAAGCTTTCTTT.